Below are 19 T cell receptor beta chains sequenced from a single sample in a study of blood T cells in healthy people across ages. A second PCR of 7 to 11 cycles used a sample-barcoded 5' primer and a J-beta primer mix. MiXCR was run by TCRdb on the 5' RACE reads, yielding one entry per CDR3 protein. The sample lists roughly 1.5 million distinct CDR3 sequences, about 45% occurring once. The sequencing input was blood. Receptors originate from a woman aged 18-29 years in good health.

This clonotype was seen only a few times. The rearrangement joins TRBV4-3 to TRBJ1-2; D unresolved. The CDR3 contains 16 residues. V lost 2 bases and J 8 bases, leaving 21 bases between the germline ends. Germline-derived CDR1 and CDR2 are LGHNA and YSLEER. The DNA of the CDR3 is TGCGCCAGCAGCCAATATACCCAGACCGGTCCTTACGGCTACACCTTC. Protein sequence: CASSQYTQTGPYGYTF.

The rearrangement uses TRBV11-2 and TRBJ2-7, with D possibly being TRBD1 (6 bases). The J call may be wrong; the DNA end is better matched by TRBJ2-5. The CDR3 totals 16 residues. The V gene's germline CDR1 is SGHAT and CDR2 FQNNGV. DNA of the CDR3: TGTGCCAGCAGCTTAGATCCTCCAGGGGTTGAGAAGACCCAGTACTTC. Protein product: CASSLDPPGVEKTQYF.

This clonotype has only one observation. The J gene is TRBJ1-2, the V gene TRBV4-1; D not certain. The CDR3 is 14 residues long. The germline V gene has CDR1 MGHRA and CDR2 YSYEKL. V lost 0 bases to trimming and J lost 3 bases, with 8 bases between them. CDR3 DNA: TGCGCCAGCAGCCAAGAAATGTGGGACTATGGCTACACCTTC. This encodes CASSQEMWDYGYTF.

The chain recombines TRBV29-1 with TRBJ2-5, with D possibly matching TRBD2 (5 bases). The germline gives CDR1 SQVTM, CDR2 ANQGSEA. The CDR3 sequence is 13 residues long. V lost 5 bases, J lost 11 bases, and 21 bases lay in between. CDR3 DNA sequence: TGCAGCGTTTCCAGACGGTCGGGGAATGAGCAGTACTTC. This sequence encodes CSVSRRSGNEQYF.

This chain connects TRBV27 to TRBJ1-2, with D unresolved. Germline assignment: CDR1 MNHEY and CDR2 SMNVEV (reference sequence). CDR3 length: 14 residues. The V end was cut by 6 bases, the J end by 3 bases, with 14 bases between. CDR3 amino acids: CASRGSSAHYGYTF. In nucleotides, the CDR3 is TGTGCCAGCAGAGGGTCCTCCGCCCACTATGGCTACACCTTC.

This clonotype was seen a few times. This chain links TRBV12-3 or TRBV12-4 with TRBJ2-5; possibly TRBD2 for D (6 bases). Trimming took off 8 bases at V and 5 bases at J, with 15 bases between the two ends. This CDR3 is 13 amino acids long. The CDR3 region is CASSRESRETQYF. CDR3 coding DNA: TGTGCCAGCTCCCGGGAGAGCCGGGAGACCCAGTACTTC.

This chain uses TRBV12-3 or TRBV12-4 with TRBJ1-2; D is uncertain. CDR3 length: 16 amino acids. The V end was cut by 5 bases, the J end by 0 bases, with 16 bases between. The CDR3 here is CASSPAFGDSNYGYTF. As DNA, the CDR3 is TGTGCCAGCAGTCCCGCCTTCGGGGATTCTAACTATGGCTACACCTTC.

This chain's CDR3 is CASSTRTEDGYTF. In DNA, the CDR3 is TGTGCCAGCAGCACGCGGACAGAGGATGGCTACACCTTC. The chain carries TRBV21-1 and TRBJ1-2; the table's D call TRBD1 went unverified against the DNA. TRBV21-1 is a known pseudogene. The CDR3 spans 13 residues.

This CDR3 is CASSWVAAADTQYF. CDR3 coding DNA: TGTGCCAGCAGTTGGGTGGCAGCAGCAGATACGCAGTATTTT. The chain links TRBV12-3 or TRBV12-4 to TRBJ2-3; D gene uncertain. This CDR3 is 14 amino acids long. The V end was cut by 4 bases, the J end by 4 bases, with 12 bases between.

The chain combines TRBV3-1 with TRBJ2-7, with D unresolved. Trimming took off 2 bases at V and 2 bases at J, with 13 bases between the two ends. CDR1 and CDR2 from the germline V gene are LGHDT and YNNKEL (reference sequence). CDR3 length: 15 amino acids. CDR3 protein: CASSQMTRPTYEQYF. The DNA of the CDR3 is TGTGCCAGCAGCCAAATGACCCGGCCAACCTACGAGCAGTACTTC.

This clonotype has only a few counts. This rearrangement joins TRBV7-2 to TRBJ2-5; D might be TRBD1 (5 bases). In germline, CDR1 is SGHTA, CDR2 FQGNSA. The CDR3 is 14 amino acids. Trimming removed 1 base from V and 5 bases from J, with 11 bases in between. The CDR3 DNA is TGTGCCAGCAGCTTAGTCAGGGTTCACGAGACCCAGTACTTC. Amino acid sequence: CASSLVRVHETQYF.

This chain connects TRBV15 to TRBJ2-3, with D uncertain. CDR1 and CDR2 (germline): LNHNV, YYDKDF (reference sequence). V lost 1 base and J lost 3, with 5 bases in between. This CDR3 region has 13 residues. CDR3 in DNA: TGTGCCACCAGCAGAGGTGAAACAGATACGCAGTATTTT. The encoded protein is CATSRGETDTQYF.

The chain carries TRBV24-1 and TRBJ2-2; TRBD1 agrees at 10 bases. The V gene's germline CDR1 is KGHDR and CDR2 SFDVKD. After removal of 4 bases from V and 3 bases from J, the junction contained 7 bases not matched to a gene. This CDR3 is built from 17 residues. The CDR3, as DNA: TGTGCCACCAGTGACTTCGGGACAGGGGTAGACACCGGGGAGCTGTTTTTT. Translated, it gives CATSDFGTGVDTGELFF.

The genes are TRBV7-2 and TRBJ2-7; possibly TRBD1 for D (6 bases). The germline V gene encodes CDR1 SGHTA and CDR2 FQGNSA. The length of the CDR3 is 13 residues. Deletions cut 5 bases from V and 6 bases from J, with 14 bases between. The CDR3 sequence is CASSTYQGPEQYF. In DNA, the CDR3 is TGTGCCAGCAGCACTTATCAGGGGCCCGAGCAGTACTTC.

V gene TRBV7-8 combines with J gene TRBJ1-2; D is undetermined. This CDR3 is built from 15 residues. Germline V lookup: CDR1 SGHVS, CDR2 FQNEAQ. V was shortened by 9 bases and J by 4 bases, with 21 bases between the two germline ends. The CDR3 region is CASVKDRRHIYGYTF. CDR3 DNA: TGTGCCAGTGTAAAGGACCGCCGACACATCTATGGCTACACCTTC. The full variable domain, completed using reference TRBV7-8 and TRBJ1-2, is GAGVSQSPRYKVAKRGQDVALRCDPISGHVSLFWYQQALGQGPEFLTYFQNEAQLDKSGLPSDRFFAERPEGSVSTLKIQRTQQEDSAVYLCASVKDRRHIYGYTFGSGTRLTVV.

The gene calls are TRBV7-2 and TRBJ2-1; D not certain. Per the germline V gene, CDR1 is SGHTA and CDR2 is FQGNSA. The CDR3 spans 14 residues. Trimming stripped 4 bases from V and 2 bases from J, with 9 bases between. CDR3 in amino acids: CASSSRRPYNEQFF. CDR3 coding DNA: TGTGCCAGCAGCTCTAGACGACCCTACAATGAGCAGTTCTTC.

This clonotype was counted many times. The V gene is TRBV6-6, the J gene TRBJ2-3, with 8 bases identical to TRBD2. V lost 10 bases to trimming and J lost 7 bases; unmatched junction nucleotides: 13. Germline CDR1 is MNHNY and CDR2 is SVGAGI (reference sequence). There are 14 residues in the CDR3. CDR3 in DNA: TGTGCCACTGGAGCGGGAGTGAGGTTTCATACGCAGTATTTT. It encodes CATGAGVRFHTQYF.

This clonotype occurred a few times. V is TRBV27 and J is TRBJ2-2; D might be TRBD1 (6 bases). Germline V gene sequence: CDR1 MNHEY, CDR2 SMNVEV (reference sequence). Trimming removed 5 bases at V and 3 bases at J, with 13 bases between. This CDR3 has 15 residues. The CDR3 sequence: CASSQQGSHTGELFF. The CDR3 bases are TGTGCCAGCAGTCAACAGGGTTCCCACACCGGGGAGCTGTTTTTT.

V and J are TRBV28 and TRBJ2-7; a weak D match, TRBD2 (6 bases). Trimming removed 6 bases at V and 7 bases at J, with 19 bases between. Looked up from germline, CDR1 is MDHEN and CDR2 is SYDVKM. The CDR3 spans 14 residues. Here the CDR3 reads CASRNPSELREQYF. CDR3 DNA sequence: TGTGCCAGCAGGAACCCTAGCGAGCTTAGGGAGCAGTACTTC.